These T cell receptor beta chains were read from a single sample in a study of blood T cells in healthy people across ages. In TCRdb, the 5' RACE reads were re-called with MiXCR into one record per CDR3 protein. The repertoire holds some 550,000 distinct CDR3 sequences, with 40% to 55% as singletons. Material: blood. These receptors were obtained from a man older than 75 in good health. CDR3s include the opening cysteine and the closing phenylalanine or tryptophan. Expanded clones get a size class; other rows say once, few or many, or leave the size out.

clone size | J gene | V gene | CDR3 protein
once | TRBJ1-4 | TRBV29-1 | CSVRLVGEELFF
many | TRBJ1-5 | TRBV6-6 | CASSLGDRGRDQPQHF
. | TRBJ2-5 | TRBV5-5 | CASSRGVVEETQYF
. | TRBJ1-1 | TRBV29-1 | CSVDNSGAREAFF
. | TRBJ2-7 | TRBV5-1 | CASRGELFSYEQYF
. | TRBJ2-7 | TRBV27 | CASSPRTGGSAALAGLYEQYF
. | TRBJ2-1 | TRBV29-1 | CSVDYVPEFNEQFF
. | TRBJ2-1 | TRBV7-9 | CASSLTALGRGGTYNEQFF
many | TRBJ2-7 | TRBV29-1 | CSVGRGQYEQYF
. | TRBJ2-1 | TRBV24-1 | CATSARGGRDEQFF
. | TRBJ2-5 | TRBV7-2 | CASSGASGQETQYF
. | TRBJ2-2 | TRBV12-3/TRBV12-4 | CASTLTGAGELFF
few | TRBJ1-6 | TRBV5-8 | CASSVRSSPLHF
. | TRBJ2-6 | TRBV6-2/TRBV6-3 | CASSTDGALGGANVLTF
many | TRBJ2-7 | TRBV5-6 | CASSLDGYEQYF
. | TRBJ2-1 | TRBV18 | CASSRASGGEDEQFF
. | TRBJ2-1 | TRBV27 | CARPRGNNEQFF
few | TRBJ2-3 | TRBV9 | CASSAGQGLGTDTQYF
few | TRBJ2-6 | TRBV6-6 | CASSYAGSGANVLTF
many | TRBJ1-6 | TRBV6-6 | CASDRGNSPLHF
few | TRBJ2-3 | TRBV20-1 | CSASIAGPDTQYF
few | TRBJ2-4 | TRBV11-1 | CASSPTGVNIQYF
. | TRBJ1-2 | TRBV4-3 | CASSLSWADYGYTF
. | TRBJ2-2 | TRBV6-2/TRBV6-3 | CASSYSYPKRANTGELFF
. | TRBJ2-3 | TRBV20-1 | CSARDVGRGGSDTQYF
few | TRBJ2-1 | TRBV7-2 | CASSLADSSYNEQFF
. | TRBJ2-1 | TRBV6-2/TRBV6-3 | CASRMTGTSSYNEQFF
once | TRBJ2-3 | TRBV4-1 | CASRASGGAEDTQYF